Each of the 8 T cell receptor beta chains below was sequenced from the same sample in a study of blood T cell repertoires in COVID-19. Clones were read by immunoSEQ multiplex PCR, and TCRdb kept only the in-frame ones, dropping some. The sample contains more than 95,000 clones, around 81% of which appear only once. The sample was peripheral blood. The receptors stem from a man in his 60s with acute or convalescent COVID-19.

CDR3 sequence (DNA): TGCGCCAGCAGGACTGGAGATCCGGACAGGGGGCCATCGAACACCGGGGAGCTGTTTTTT. This translates into CASRTGDPDRGPSNTGELFF. The chain has TRBV23-1 and TRBJ2-2; 11 nucleotides match TRBD1. TRBV23-1 is treated as an ORF (open reading frame) with a function not yet certain. The CDR3 is made up of 20 amino acids. V lost 6 bases and J lost 0; bases outside the gene matches: 15.

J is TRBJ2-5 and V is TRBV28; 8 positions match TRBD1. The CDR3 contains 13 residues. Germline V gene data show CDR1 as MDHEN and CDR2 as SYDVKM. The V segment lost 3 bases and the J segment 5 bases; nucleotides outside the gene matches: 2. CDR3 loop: CASSFRTGETQYF. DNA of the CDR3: TGTGCCAGCAGTTTCCGGACAGGGGAGACCCAGTACTTC.

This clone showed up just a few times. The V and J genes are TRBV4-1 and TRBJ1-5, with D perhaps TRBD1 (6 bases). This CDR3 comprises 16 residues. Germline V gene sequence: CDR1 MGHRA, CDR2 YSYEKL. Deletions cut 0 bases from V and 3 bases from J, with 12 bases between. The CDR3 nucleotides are TGCGCCAGCAGCCAAGACAGGGGCCGGGACAATCAGCCCCAGCATTTT. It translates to CASSQDRGRDNQPQHF.

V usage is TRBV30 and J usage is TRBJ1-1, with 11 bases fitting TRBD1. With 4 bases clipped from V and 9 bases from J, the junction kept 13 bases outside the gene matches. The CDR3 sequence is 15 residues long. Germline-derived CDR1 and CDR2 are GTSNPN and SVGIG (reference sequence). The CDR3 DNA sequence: TGTGCCTGGACTACCAGGACAGGGGGCGGAGGGAAAGCTTTCTTT. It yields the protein CAWTTRTGGGGKAFF.

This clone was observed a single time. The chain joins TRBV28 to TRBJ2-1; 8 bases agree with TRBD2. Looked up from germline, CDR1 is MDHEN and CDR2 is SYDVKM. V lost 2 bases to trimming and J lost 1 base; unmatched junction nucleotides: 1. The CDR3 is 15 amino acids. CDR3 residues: CASSLAGGSYNEQFF. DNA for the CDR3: TGTGCCAGCAGTTTAGCGGGAGGATCCTACAATGAGCAGTTCTTC.

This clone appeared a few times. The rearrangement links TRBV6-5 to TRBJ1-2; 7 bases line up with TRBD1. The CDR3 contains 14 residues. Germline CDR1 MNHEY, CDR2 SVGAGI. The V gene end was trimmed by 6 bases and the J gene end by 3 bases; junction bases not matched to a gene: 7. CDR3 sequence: CASRRTGVHYGYTF. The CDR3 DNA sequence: TGTGCCAGCAGGAGAACAGGGGTCCACTATGGCTACACCTTC.

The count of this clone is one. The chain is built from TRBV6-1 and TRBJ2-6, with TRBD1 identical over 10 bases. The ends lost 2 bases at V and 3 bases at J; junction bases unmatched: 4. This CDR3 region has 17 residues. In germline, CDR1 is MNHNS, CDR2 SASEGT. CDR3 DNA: TGTGCCAGCAGTGAATGGACAGGGGGGGATGGGGCCAACGTCCTGACTTTC. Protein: CASSEWTGGDGANVLTF.

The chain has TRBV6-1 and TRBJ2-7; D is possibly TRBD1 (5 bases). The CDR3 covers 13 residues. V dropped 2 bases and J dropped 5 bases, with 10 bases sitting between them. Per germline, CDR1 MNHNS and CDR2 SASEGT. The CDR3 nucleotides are TGTGCCAGCAGTGAAATGGTCAGGGACGAGCAGTACTTC. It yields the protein CASSEMVRDEQYF.